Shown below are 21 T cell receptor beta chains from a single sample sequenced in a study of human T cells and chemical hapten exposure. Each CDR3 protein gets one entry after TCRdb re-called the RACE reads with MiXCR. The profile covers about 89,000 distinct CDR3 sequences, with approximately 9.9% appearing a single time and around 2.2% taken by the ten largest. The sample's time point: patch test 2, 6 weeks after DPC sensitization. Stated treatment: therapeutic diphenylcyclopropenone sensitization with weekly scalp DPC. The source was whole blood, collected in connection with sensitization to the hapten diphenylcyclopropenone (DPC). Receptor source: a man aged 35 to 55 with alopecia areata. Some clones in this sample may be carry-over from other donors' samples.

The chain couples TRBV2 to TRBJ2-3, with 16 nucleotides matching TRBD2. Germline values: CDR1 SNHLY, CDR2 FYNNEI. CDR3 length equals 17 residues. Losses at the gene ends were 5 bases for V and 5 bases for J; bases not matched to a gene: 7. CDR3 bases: TGTGCCAGCAGTCCCGGGACTAGCGGGAGGGCCAAAGATACGCAGTATTTT. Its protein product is CASSPGTSGRAKDTQYF. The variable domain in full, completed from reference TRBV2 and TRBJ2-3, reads EPEVTQTPSHQVTQMGQEVILRCVPISNHLYFYWYRQILGQKVEFLVSFYNNEISEKSEIFDDQFSVERPDGSNFTLKIRSTKLEDSAMYFCASSPGTSGRAKDTQYFGPGTRLTVL.

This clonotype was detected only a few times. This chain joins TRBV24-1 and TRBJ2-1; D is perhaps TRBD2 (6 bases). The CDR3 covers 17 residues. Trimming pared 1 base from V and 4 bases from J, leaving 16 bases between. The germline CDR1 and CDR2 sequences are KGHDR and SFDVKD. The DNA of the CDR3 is TGTGCCACCAGTGATTTTACCGGGACTCGCTCTTACAATGAGCAGTTCTTC. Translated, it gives CATSDFTGTRSYNEQFF.

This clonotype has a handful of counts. This CDR3 reads CASIQTGAWTEAFF. The DNA of the CDR3 is TGTGCCAGCATCCAAACAGGGGCGTGGACTGAAGCTTTCTTT. The rearrangement uses TRBV27 and TRBJ1-1; 7 nucleotides align to TRBD1. The CDR3 has 14 amino acids. The trim removed 7 bases at V and 5 bases at J, leaving 10 bases unmatched. Germline V gene lookup returns CDR1 MNHEY and CDR2 SMNVEV (reference sequence).

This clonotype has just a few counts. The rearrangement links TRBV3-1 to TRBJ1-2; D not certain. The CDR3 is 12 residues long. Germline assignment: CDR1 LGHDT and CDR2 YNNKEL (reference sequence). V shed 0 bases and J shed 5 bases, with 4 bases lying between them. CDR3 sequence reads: CASSQDLYGYTF. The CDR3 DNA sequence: TGTGCCAGCAGCCAAGATCTTTATGGCTACACCTTC.

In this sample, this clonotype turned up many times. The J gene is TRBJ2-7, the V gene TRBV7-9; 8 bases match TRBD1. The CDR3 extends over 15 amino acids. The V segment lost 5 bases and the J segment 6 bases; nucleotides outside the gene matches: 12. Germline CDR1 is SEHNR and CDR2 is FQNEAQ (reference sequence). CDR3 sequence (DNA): TGTGCCAGCAGCCCCACCGGGACAGGAACTAGCGAGCAGTACGTC. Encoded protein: CASSPTGTGTSEQYV.

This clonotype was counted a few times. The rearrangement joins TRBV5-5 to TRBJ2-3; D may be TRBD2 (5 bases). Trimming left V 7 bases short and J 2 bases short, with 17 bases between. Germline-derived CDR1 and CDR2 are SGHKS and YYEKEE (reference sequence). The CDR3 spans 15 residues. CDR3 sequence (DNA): TGTGCCAGCGAAGACTACGCAGAAATCACAGATACGCAGTATTTT. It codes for CASEDYAEITDTQYF.

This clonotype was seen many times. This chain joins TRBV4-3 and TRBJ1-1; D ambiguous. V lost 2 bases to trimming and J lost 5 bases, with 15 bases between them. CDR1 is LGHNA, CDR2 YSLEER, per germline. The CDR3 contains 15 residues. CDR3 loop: CASSQQRGSETEAFF. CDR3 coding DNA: TGCGCCAGCAGCCAACAGAGAGGGTCGGAGACTGAAGCTTTCTTT.

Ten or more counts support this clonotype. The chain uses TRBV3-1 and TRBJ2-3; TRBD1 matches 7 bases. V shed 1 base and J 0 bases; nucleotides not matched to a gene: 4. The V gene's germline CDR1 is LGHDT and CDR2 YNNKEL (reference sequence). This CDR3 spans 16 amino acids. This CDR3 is CASSQGGQASTDTQYF. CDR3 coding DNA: TGTGCCAGCAGCCAAGGAGGACAGGCGAGCACAGATACGCAGTATTTT.

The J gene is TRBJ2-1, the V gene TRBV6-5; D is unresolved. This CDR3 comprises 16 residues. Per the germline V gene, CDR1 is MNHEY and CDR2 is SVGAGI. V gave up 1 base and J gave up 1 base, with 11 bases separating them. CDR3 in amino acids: CASSYFASSSYNEQFF. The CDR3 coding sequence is TGTGCCAGCAGTTACTTTGCTAGTAGTTCCTACAATGAGCAGTTCTTC.

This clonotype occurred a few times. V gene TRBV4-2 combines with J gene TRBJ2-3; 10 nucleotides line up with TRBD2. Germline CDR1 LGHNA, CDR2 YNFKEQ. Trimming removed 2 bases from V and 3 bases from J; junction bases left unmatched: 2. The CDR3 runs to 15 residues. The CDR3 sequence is CASSQLAGETDTQYF. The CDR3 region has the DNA TGTGCCAGCAGCCAACTAGCGGGAGAAACAGATACGCAGTATTTT.

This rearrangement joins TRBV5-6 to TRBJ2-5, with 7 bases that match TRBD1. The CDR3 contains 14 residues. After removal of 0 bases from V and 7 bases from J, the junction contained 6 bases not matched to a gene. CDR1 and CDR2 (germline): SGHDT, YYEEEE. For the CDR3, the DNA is TGTGCCAGCAGCTTGGGAAGGGGGCTAGGGACCCAGTACTTC. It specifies CASSLGRGLGTQYF.

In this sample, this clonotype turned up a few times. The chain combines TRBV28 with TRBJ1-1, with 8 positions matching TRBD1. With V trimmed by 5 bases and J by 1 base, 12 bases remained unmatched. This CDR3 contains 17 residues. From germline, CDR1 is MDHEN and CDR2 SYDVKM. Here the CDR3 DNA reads TGTGCCAGCAGTACACCCTCACGGACAGGGACGAACACTGAAGCTTTCTTT. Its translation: CASSTPSRTGTNTEAFF. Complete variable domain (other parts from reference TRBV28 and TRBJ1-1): DVKVTQSSRYLVKRTGEKVFLECVQDMDHENMFWYRQDPGLGLRLIYFSYDVKMKEKGDIPEGYSVSREKKERFSLILESASTNQTSMYLCASSTPSRTGTNTEAFFGQGTRLTVV.

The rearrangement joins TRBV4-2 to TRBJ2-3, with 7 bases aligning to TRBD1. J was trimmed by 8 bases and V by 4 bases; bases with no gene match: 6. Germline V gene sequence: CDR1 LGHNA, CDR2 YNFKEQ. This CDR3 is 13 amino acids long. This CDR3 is CASSPPQGVTQYF. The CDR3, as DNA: TGTGCCAGCAGCCCTCCCCAGGGGGTTACGCAGTATTTT.

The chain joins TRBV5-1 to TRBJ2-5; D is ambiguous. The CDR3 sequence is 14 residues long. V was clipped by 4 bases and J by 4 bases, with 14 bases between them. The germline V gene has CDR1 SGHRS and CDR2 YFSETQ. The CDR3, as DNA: TGCGCCAGCAGCCAAATTCTAGGCCTAGAGACCCAGTACTTC. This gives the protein CASSQILGLETQYF.

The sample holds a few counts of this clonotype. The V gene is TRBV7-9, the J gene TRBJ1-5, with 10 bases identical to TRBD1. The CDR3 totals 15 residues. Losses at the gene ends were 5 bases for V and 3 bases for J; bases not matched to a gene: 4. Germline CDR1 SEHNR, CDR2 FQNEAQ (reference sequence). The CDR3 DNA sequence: TGTGCCAGCAGCGCCGGGACAGGGGCCAATCAGCCCCAGCATTTT. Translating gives CASSAGTGANQPQHF.

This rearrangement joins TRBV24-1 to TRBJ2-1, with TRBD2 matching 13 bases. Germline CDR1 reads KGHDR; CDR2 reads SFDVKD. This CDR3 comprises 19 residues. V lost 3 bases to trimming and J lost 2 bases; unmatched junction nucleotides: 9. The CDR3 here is CATSDPGLAGPDAYNEQFF. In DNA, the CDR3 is TGTGCCACCAGTGATCCGGGACTAGCGGGACCAGACGCCTACAATGAGCAGTTCTTC.

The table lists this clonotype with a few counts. CDR3: CSARDMEGTKNIQYF. The CDR3 DNA sequence: TGCAGTGCTAGAGATATGGAGGGGACTAAAAACATTCAGTACTTC. The V call is TRBV20-1, the J call TRBJ2-4; a possible D gene is TRBD2 (6 bases). Per germline, CDR1 DFQATT and CDR2 SNEGSKA (reference sequence). The CDR3 is 15 amino acids. Trimming shortened V by 0 bases and J by 4 bases, and 13 bases separated the two germline ends.

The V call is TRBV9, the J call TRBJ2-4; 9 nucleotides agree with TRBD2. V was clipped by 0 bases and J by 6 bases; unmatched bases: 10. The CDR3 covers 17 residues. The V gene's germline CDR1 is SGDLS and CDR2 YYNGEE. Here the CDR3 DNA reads TGTGCCAGCAGCGTAGACATGGGGCGGGAGGGAAGAAACATTCAGTACTTC. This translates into CASSVDMGREGRNIQYF.

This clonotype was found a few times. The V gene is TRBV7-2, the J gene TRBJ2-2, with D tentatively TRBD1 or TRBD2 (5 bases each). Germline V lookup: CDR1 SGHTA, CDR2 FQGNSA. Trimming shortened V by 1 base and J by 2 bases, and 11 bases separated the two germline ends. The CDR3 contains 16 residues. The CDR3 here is CASSLEGTLNTGELFF. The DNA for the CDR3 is TGTGCCAGCAGCTTAGAGGGGACGCTTAACACCGGGGAGCTGTTTTTT.

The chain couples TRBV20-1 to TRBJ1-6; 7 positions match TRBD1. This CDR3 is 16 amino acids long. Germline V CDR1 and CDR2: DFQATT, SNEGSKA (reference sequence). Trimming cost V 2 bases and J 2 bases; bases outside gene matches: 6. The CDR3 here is CSARPRDRAYNSPLHF. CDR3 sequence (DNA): TGCAGTGCTAGACCACGGGACAGAGCCTATAATTCACCCCTCCACTTT.

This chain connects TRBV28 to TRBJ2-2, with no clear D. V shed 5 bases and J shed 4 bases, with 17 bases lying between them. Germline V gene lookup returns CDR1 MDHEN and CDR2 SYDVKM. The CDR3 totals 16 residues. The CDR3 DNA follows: TGTGCCAGCAGTATCCTCTCGACCTCCTTCACCGGGGAGCTGTTTTTT. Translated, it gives CASSILSTSFTGELFF.